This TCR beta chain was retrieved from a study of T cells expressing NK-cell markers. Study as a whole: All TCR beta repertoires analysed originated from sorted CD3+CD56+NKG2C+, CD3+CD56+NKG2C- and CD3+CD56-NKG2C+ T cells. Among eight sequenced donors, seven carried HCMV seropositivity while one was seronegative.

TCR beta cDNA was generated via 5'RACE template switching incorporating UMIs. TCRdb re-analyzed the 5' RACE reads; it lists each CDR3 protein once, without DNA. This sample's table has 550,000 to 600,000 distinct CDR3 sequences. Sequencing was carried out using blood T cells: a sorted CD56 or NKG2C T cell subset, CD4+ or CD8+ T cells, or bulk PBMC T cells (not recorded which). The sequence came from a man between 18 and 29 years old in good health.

The CDR3 is CASIHGTGIRNEQFF. V and J are TRBV25-1 and TRBJ2-1; TCRdb outputs TRBD1, but without DNA this stays unchecked. In germline, CDR1 is MGHDK, CDR2 SYGVNS. The CDR3 contains 15 residues.